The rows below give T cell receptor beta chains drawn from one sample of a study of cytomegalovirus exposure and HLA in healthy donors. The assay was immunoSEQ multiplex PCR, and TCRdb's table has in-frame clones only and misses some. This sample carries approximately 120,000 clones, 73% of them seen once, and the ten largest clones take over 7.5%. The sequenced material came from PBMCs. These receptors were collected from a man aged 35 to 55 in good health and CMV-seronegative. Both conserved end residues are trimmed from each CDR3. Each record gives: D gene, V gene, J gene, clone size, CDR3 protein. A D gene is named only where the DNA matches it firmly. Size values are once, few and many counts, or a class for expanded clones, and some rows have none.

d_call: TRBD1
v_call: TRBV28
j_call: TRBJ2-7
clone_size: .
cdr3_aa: ASSPTSDRELYVLD

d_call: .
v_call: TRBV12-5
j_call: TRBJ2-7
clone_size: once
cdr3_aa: ASGLVARAPGVYEQY

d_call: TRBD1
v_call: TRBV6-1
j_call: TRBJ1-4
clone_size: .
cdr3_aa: ASSEARGTGRAEKLF

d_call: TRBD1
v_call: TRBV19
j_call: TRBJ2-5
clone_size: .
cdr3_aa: ASSRDRGQETQY

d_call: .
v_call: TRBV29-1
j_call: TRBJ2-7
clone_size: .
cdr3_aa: SVGLRGSIRY

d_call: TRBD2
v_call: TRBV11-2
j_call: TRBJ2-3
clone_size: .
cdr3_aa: ASSLDLAGGRLDSADTQY

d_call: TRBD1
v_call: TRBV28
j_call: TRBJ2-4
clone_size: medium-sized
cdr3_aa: ASSPSGQGQAKNIQY

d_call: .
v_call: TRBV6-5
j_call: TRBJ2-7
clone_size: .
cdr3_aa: ASSEDRSSYEQY

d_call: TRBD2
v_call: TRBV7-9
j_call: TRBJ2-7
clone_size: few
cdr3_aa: ASSSTRLAGGLEQY

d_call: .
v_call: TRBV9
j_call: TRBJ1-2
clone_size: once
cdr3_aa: ASSAESLWT

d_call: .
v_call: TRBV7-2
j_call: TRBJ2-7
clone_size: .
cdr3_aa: ASSIPRGTPARGQY

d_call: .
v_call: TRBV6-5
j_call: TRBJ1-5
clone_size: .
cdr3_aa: ASSYSRRGGQPQH

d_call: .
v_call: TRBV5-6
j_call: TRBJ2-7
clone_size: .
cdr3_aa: ASSPLLGAPYEQY

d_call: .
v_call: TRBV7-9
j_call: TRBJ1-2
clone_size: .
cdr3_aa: ASSPEARNNYGYT

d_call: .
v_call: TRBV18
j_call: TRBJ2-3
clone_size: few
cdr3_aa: ASSPMGPTDTQY

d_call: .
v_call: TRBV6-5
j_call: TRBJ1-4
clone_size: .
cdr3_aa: ASSYSQGGDEKLF

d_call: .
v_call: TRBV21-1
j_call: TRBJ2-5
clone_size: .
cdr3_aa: ASSTPDRGSQY

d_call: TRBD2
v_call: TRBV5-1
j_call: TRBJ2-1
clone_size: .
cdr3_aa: ASSWDLAGGYNEQF

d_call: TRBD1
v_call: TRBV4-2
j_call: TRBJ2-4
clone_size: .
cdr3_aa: ASSREDRGLGIQY

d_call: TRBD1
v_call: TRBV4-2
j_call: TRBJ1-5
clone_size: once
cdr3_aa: ASSPTPGTGQGLGQPQH

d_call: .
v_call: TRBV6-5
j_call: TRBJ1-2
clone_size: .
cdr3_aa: ASKDRGYGYT

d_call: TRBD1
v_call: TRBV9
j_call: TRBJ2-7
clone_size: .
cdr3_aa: ASSVGGWTGATGEQY

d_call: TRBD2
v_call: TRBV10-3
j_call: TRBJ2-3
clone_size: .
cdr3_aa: ATASFSGSTDTQY

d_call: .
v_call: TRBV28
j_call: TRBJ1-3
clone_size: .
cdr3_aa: ASSLPTSPGGYGNTIY

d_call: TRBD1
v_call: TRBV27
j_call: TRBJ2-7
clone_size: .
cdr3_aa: ASSLTGQISSYEQY

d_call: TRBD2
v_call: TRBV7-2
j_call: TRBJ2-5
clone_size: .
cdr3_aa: ASSLETSVTQY

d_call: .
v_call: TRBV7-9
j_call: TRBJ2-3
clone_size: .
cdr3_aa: ASSLGWRGTDTQY

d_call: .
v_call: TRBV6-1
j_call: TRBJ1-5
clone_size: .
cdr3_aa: AGGGRGVGNQPQH

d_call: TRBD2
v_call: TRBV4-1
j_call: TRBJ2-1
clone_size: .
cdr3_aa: ASSQTPAGGTYNEQF

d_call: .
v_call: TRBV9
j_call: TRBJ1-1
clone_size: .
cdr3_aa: ASSVALNTEAF

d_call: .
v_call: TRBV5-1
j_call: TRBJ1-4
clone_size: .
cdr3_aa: ASSARGTNEKLF

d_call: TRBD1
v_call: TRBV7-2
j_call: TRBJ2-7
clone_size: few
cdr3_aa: ATRGQSSYEQY

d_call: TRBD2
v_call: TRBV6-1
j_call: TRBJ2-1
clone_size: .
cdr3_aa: ASTVTSGFPNEQF

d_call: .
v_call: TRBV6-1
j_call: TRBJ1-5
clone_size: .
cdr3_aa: ASRGTREINQPQH

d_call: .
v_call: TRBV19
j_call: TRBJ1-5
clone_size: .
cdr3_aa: ASTLNYRDDQPQH

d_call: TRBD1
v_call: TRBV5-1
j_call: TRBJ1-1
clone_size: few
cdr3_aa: ASSTTGGNEAF

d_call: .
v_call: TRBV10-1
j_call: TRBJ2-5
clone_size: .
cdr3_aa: ASSARGTQETQY

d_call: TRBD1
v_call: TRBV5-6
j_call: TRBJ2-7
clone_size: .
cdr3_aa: ASNPGQGTSYEQY

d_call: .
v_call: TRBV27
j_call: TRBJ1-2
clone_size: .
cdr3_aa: ASSLGGGGYT

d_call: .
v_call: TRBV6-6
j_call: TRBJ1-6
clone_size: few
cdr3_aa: ASSYAGHREGFLH

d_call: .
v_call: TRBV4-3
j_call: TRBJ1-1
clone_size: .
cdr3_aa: ASSQETGTNTEAF

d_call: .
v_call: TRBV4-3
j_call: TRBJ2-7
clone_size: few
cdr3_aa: ASSQGLWQGPYEQY

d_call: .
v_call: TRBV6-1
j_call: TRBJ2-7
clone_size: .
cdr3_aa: ASSEAGSNRAKKYYEQY

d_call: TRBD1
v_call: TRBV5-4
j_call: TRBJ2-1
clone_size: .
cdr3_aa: ASSFLDRGDSNEQF

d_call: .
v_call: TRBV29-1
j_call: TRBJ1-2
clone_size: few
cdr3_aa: SAQQGSGYGYT

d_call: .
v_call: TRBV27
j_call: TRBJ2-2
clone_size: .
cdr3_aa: ASSLLGGNTGELF

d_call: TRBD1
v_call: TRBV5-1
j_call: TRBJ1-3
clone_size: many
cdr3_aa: ASSLVGRGLAGNTIY

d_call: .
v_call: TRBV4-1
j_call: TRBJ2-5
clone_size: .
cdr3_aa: ASSQEVGPPSQY